The text below deals with one TCR beta chain. Germline V gives CDR1 SGHRS, CDR2 YFSETQ. There are 14 residues in the CDR3. Between the trimmed V and J ends, which lost 0 bases and 4 bases, there was a span of 8 bases. TCRdb's copy holds only in-frame clones and misses some; the assay was immunoSEQ multiplex PCR. The repertoire has 300,000 to 350,000 clones, about nine tenths of them found once; the top ten carry 1.5% to 2%. This record belongs to a study of blood T cell repertoires in COVID-19. V is TRBV5-1 and J is TRBJ1-5; D is possibly TRBD1 (5 bases). Sequencing used peripheral blood. The TCR comes from a woman aged 30 to 39 with COVID-19, enrolled during active disease. CDR3 DNA sequence: TGCGCCAGCAGCTTGGGGCCAGGGAATCAGCCCCAGCATTTT. This codes for CASSLGPGNQPQHF.